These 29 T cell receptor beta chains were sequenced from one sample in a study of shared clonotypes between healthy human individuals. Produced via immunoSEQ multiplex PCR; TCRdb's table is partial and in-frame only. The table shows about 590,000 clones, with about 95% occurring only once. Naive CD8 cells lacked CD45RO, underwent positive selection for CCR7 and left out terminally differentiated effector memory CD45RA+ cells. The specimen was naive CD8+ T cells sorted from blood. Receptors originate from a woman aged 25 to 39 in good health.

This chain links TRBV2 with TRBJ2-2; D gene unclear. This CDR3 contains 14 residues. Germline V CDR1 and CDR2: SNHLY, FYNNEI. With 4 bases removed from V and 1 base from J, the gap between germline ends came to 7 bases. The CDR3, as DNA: TGTGCCAGCAGTGTCCAGGAGAACACCGGGGAGCTGTTTTTT. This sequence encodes CASSVQENTGELFF.

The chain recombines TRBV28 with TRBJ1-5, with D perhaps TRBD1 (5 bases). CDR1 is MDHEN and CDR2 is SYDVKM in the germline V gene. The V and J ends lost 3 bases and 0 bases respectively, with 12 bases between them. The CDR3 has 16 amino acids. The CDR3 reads CASSFEGPYSNQPQHF. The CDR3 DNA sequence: TGTGCCAGCAGTTTTGAGGGACCATATAGCAATCAGCCCCAGCATTTT.

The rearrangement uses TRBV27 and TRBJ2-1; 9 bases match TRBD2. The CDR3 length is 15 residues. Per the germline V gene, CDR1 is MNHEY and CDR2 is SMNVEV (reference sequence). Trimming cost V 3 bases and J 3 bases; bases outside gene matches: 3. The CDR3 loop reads CASSFSLAGYNEQFF. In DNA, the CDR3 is TGTGCCAGCAGTTTCTCACTAGCGGGCTACAATGAGCAGTTCTTC.

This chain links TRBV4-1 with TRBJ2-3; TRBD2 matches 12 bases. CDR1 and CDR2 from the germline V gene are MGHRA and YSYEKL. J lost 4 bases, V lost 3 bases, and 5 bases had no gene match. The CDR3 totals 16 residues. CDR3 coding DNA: TGCGCCAGCAGCCACCTAGCGGGAGGGCCGCCAGATACGCAGTATTTT. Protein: CASSHLAGGPPDTQYF.

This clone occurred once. The CDR3 reads CASSGEGSGANVLTF. The CDR3 nucleotides read TGTGCCAGCAGCGGGGAAGGGTCTGGGGCCAACGTCCTGACTTTC. The chain carries TRBV7-9 and TRBJ2-6; D is unresolved. With 5 bases removed from V and 1 base from J, the gap between germline ends came to 9 bases. Germline V CDR1 and CDR2: SEHNR, FQNEAQ (reference sequence). The CDR3 has 15 amino acids.

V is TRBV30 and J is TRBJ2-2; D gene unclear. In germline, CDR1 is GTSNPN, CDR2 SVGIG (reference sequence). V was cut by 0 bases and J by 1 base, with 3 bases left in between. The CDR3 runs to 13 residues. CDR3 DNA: TGTGCCTGGAGTGTATGGAACACCGGGGAGCTGTTTTTT. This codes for CAWSVWNTGELFF.

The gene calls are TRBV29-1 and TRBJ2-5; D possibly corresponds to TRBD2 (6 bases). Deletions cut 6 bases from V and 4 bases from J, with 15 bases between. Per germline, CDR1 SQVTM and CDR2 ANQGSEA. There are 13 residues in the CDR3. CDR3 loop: CSVPASAGETQYF. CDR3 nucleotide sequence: TGCAGCGTCCCCGCTAGCGCGGGAGAGACCCAGTACTTC.

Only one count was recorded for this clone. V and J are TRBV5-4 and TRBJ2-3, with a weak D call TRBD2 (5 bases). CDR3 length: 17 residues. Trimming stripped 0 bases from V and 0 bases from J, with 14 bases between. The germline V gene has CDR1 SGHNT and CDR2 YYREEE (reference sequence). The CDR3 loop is CASSLGQLDASTDTQYF. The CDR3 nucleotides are TGTGCCAGCAGCTTGGGCCAACTAGACGCTAGCACAGATACGCAGTATTTT.

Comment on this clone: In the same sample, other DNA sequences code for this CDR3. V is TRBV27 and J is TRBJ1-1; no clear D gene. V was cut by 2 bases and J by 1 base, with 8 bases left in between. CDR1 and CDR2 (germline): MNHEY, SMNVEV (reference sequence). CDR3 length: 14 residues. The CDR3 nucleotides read TGTGCCAGCAGTTTAAGGCAGGCGAACACTGAAGCTTTCTTT. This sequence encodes CASSLRQANTEAFF.

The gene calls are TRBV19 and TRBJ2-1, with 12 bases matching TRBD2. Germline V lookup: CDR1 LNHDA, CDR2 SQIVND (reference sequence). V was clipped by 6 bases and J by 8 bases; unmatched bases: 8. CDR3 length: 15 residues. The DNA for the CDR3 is TGTGCCAGTAGGTTACTAGCGGGAGGTTGGGATGAGCAGTTCTTC. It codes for CASRLLAGGWDEQFF.

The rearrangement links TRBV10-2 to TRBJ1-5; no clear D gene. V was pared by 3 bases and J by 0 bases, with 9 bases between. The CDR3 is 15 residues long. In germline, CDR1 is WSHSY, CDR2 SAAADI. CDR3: CASSDRRYSNQPQHF. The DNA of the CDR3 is TGCGCCAGCAGTGACAGAAGATATAGCAATCAGCCCCAGCATTTT.

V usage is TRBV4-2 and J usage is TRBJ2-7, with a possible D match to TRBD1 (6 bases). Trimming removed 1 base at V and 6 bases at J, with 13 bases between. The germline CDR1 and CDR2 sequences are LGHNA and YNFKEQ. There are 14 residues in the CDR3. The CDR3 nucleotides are TGTGCCAGCAGCCAAGTCGAGGACAGCCCCGAGCAGTACTTC. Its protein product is CASSQVEDSPEQYF.

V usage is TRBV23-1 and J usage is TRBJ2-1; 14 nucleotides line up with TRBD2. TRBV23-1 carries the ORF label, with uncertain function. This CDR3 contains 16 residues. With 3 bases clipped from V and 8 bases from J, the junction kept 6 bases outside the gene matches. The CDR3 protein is CASSHWGLAGVHEQFF. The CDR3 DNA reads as TGCGCCAGCAGTCATTGGGGACTAGCGGGAGTCCATGAGCAGTTCTTC.

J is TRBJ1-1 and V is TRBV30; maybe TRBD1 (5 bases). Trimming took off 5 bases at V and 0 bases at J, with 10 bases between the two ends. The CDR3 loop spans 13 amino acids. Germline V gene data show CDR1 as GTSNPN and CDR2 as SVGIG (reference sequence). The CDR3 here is CAWGAGLNTEAFF. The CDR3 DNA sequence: TGTGCCTGGGGTGCAGGGTTGAACACTGAAGCTTTCTTT.

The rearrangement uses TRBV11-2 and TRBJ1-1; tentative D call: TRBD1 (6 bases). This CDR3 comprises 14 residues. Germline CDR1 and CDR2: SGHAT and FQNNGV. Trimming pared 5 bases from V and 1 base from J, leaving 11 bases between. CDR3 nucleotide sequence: TGTGCCAGCAGCATGGACAGCGAGAACACTGAAGCTTTCTTT. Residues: CASSMDSENTEAFF.

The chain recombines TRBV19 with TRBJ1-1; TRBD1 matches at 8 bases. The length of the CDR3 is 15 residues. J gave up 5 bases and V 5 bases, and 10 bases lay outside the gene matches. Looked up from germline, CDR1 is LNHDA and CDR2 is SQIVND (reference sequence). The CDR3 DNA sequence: TGTGCCAGTAGTTTGCGGACAGGGCCAGGGACTGAAGCTTTCTTT. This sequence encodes CASSLRTGPGTEAFF.

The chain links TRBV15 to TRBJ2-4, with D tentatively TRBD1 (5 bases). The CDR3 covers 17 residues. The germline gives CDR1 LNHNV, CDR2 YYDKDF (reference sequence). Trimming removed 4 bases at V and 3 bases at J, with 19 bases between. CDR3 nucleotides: TGTGCCACCAGCAAAACTCCCAGGGAAATGGTCAAAAACATTCAGTACTTC. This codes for CATSKTPREMVKNIQYF.

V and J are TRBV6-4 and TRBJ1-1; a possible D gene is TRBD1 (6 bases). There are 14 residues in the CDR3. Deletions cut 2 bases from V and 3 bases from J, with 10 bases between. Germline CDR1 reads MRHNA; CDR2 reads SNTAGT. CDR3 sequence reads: CASSDTGRDTEAFF. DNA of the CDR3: TGTGCCAGCAGTGACACAGGGAGGGACACTGAAGCTTTCTTT.

CDR3 DNA: TGTGCCAACCGACCACCAGGGGGGTACGAGCAGTACTTC. Translated, it gives CANRPPGGYEQYF. This chain joins TRBV2 and TRBJ2-7, with D possibly matching TRBD1 (7 bases). CDR1 SNHLY and CDR2 FYNNEI come from the germline V gene. CDR3 length equals 13 residues. The V end was cut by 10 bases, the J end by 4 bases, with 17 bases between. The entire variable domain, with the rest obtained from reference TRBV2 and TRBJ2-7, is as follows: EPEVTQTPSHQVTQMGQEVILRCVPISNHLYFYWYRQILGQKVEFLVSFYNNEISEKSEIFDDQFSVERPDGSNFTLKIRSTKLEDSAMYFCANRPPGGYEQYFGPGTRLTVT.

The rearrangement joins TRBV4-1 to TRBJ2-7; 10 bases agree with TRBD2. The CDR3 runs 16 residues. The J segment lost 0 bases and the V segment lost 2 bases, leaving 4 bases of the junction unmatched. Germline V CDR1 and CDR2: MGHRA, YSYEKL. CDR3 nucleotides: TGCGCCAGCAGCCAACCACGGACTAGCGGCTCCTACGAGCAGTACTTC. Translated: CASSQPRTSGSYEQYF.

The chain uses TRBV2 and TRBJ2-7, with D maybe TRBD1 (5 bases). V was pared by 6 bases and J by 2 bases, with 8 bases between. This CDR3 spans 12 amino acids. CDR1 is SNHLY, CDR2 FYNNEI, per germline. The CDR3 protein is CASRSQAYEQYF. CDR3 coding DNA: TGTGCCAGCAGGTCACAGGCCTACGAGCAGTACTTC.

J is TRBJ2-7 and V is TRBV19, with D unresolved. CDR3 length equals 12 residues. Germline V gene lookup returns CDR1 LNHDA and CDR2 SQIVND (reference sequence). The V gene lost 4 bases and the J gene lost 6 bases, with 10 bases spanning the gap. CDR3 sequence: CASSTYNSEQYF. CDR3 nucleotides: TGTGCCAGTAGTACCTACAACAGCGAGCAGTACTTC. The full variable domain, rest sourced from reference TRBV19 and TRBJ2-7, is DGGITQSPKYLFRKEGQNVTLSCEQNLNHDAMYWYRQDPGQGLRLIYYSQIVNDFQKGDIAEGYSVSREKKESFPLTVTSAQKNPTAFYLCASSTYNSEQYFGPGTRLTVT.

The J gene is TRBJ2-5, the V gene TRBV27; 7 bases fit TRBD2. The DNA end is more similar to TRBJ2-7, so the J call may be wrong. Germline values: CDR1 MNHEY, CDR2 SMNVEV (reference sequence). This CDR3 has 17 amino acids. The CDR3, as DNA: TGTGCCAGCAGTTTTCAATCGACTAGCAAGTTAACCTACGAGCAGTACTTC. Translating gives CASSFQSTSKLTYEQYF.

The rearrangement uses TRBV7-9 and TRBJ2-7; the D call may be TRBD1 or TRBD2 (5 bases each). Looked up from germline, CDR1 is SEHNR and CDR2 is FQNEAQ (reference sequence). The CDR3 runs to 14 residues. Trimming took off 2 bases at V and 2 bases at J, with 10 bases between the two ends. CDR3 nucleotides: TGTGCCAGCAGCTTAACGGGGCTCCCCTACGAGCAGTACTTC. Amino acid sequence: CASSLTGLPYEQYF.

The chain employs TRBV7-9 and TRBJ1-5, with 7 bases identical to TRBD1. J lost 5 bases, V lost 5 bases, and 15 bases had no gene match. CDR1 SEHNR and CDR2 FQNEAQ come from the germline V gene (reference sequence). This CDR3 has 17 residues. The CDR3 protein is CASSPTAGRGLDQPQHF. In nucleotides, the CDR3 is TGTGCCAGCAGCCCAACCGCGGGGAGGGGGCTTGATCAGCCCCAGCATTTT.

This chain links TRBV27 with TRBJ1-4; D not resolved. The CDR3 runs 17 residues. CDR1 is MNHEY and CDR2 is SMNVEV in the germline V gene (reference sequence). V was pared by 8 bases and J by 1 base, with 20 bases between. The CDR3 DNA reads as TGTGCCAGCTCCCCCTCCTTCGGTTTCGGAACTAATGAAAAACTGTTTTTT. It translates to CASSPSFGFGTNEKLFF.

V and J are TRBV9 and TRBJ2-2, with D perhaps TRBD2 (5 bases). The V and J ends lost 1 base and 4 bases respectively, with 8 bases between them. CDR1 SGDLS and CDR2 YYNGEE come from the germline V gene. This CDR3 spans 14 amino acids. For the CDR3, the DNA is TGTGCCAGCAGCGTATTAGGGAGCACCGGGGAGCTGTTTTTT. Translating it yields CASSVLGSTGELFF.

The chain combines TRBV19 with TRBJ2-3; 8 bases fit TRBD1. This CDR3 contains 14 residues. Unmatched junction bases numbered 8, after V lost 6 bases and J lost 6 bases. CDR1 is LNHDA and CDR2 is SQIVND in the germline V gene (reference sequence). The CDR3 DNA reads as TGTGCCAGTAGAACGACAGGGGTCACCGATACGCAGTATTTT. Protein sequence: CASRTTGVTDTQYF. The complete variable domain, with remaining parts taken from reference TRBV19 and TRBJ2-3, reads DGGITQSPKYLFRKEGQNVTLSCEQNLNHDAMYWYRQDPGQGLRLIYYSQIVNDFQKGDIAEGYSVSREKKESFPLTVTSAQKNPTAFYLCASRTTGVTDTQYFGPGTRLTVL.

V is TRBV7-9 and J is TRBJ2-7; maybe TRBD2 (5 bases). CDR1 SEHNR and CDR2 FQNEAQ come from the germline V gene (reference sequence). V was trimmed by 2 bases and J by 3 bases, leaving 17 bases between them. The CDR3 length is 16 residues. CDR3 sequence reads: CASSLYMPPGVYEQYF. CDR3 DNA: TGTGCCAGCAGCTTATATATGCCCCCCGGGGTCTACGAGCAGTACTTC. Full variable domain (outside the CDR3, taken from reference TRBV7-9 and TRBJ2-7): DTGVSQNPRHKITKRGQNVTFRCDPISEHNRLYWYRQTLGQGPEFLTYFQNEAQLEKSRLLSDRFSAERPKGSFSTLEIQRTEQGDSAMYLCASSLYMPPGVYEQYFGPGTRLTVT.